Below are 19 T cell receptor beta chains sequenced from a single sample in a study of blood T cell repertoires in COVID-19. The repertoire was sequenced with immunoSEQ multiplex PCR; TCRdb's copy has only in-frame clones and lacks some. The sample shows some 260,000 clones, 87% of them seen only once. The sequencing sample was made of peripheral blood. The receptors here all came from a young man with active or convalescent COVID-19.

The chain couples TRBV27 to TRBJ2-7, with a possible D match to TRBD2 (6 bases). The CDR3 loop spans 14 amino acids. Germline CDR1 reads MNHEY; CDR2 reads SMNVEV (reference sequence). Trimming left V 2 bases short and J 3 bases short, with 11 bases between. CDR3 sequence reads: CASSLGGTRYEQYF. The DNA for the CDR3 is TGTGCCAGCAGTTTAGGGGGGACTCGCTACGAGCAGTACTTC.

The CDR3 loop reads CASSLSGIAGGTYEQYF. For the CDR3, the DNA is TGTGCCAGCAGTTTATCTGGTATAGCGGGAGGCACCTACGAGCAGTACTTC. The chain employs TRBV27 and TRBJ2-7, with 10 bases fitting TRBD2. CDR3 length equals 17 residues. Germline V CDR1 and CDR2: MNHEY, SMNVEV (reference sequence). V shed 0 bases and J 2 bases; nucleotides not matched to a gene: 7.

The gene calls are TRBV5-1 and TRBJ2-5; D perhaps matches TRBD2 (5 bases). Germline assignment: CDR1 SGHRS and CDR2 YFSETQ. The CDR3 is made up of 13 amino acids. V shed 3 bases and J shed 2 bases, with 8 bases lying between them. CDR3 sequence reads: CASSSDWQETQYF. The CDR3 DNA follows: TGCGCCAGCAGCTCGGACTGGCAAGAGACCCAGTACTTC.

The chain carries TRBV11-3 and TRBJ2-5, with TRBD1 matching 8 bases. Germline V lookup: CDR1 SGHNT, CDR2 YENEEA. The CDR3 length is 15 residues. V lost 5 bases and J lost 2; bases outside the gene matches: 7. CDR3 in DNA: TGTGCCAGCAGCCGTGGGACAGGACTACAAGAGACCCAGTACTTC. The encoded protein is CASSRGTGLQETQYF.

The chain carries TRBV2 and TRBJ1-4; D not certain. V was shortened by 7 bases and J by 3 bases, with 9 bases between the two germline ends. The V gene's germline CDR1 is SNHLY and CDR2 FYNNEI. The CDR3 length is 13 residues. The CDR3 region is CASIEDSNEKLFF. The CDR3 DNA is TGTGCCAGCATCGAGGACTCTAATGAAAAACTGTTTTTT.

This chain links TRBV30 with TRBJ2-5; 12 bases are a match to TRBD1. CDR1 GTSNPN and CDR2 SVGIG come from the germline V gene (reference sequence). The CDR3 spans 15 residues. Trimming cost V 2 bases and J 5 bases; bases outside gene matches: 6. The CDR3 reads CAWSTGTGGRETQYF. CDR3 sequence (DNA): TGTGCCTGGAGTACAGGGACAGGGGGCAGGGAGACCCAGTACTTC.

This chain connects TRBV6-5 to TRBJ2-2; D is possibly TRBD1 (6 bases). Germline V CDR1 and CDR2: MNHEY, SVGAGI. Trimming stripped 8 bases from V and 1 base from J, with 8 bases between. The CDR3 has 13 residues. CDR3 sequence (DNA): TGTGCCAGCGGGGACATGAACACCGGGGAGCTGTTTTTT. This sequence encodes CASGDMNTGELFF.

The V and J genes are TRBV5-4 and TRBJ1-6, with D possibly matching TRBD1 (5 bases). The CDR3 loop spans 15 amino acids. Germline loops: CDR1 SGHNT, CDR2 YYREEE (reference sequence). V lost 3 bases and J 5 bases, leaving 12 bases between the germline ends. The CDR3 nucleotides are TGTGCCAGCAGCTCGGCAGGGTGGGATAATTCACCCCTCCACTTT. It codes for CASSSAGWDNSPLHF.

This chain joins TRBV7-2 and TRBJ1-2; D perhaps matches TRBD1 (6 bases). The V and J ends lost 5 bases and 6 bases respectively, with 19 bases between them. The CDR3 covers 15 residues. Germline loops: CDR1 SGHTA, CDR2 FQGNSA. CDR3 loop: CASSPRQVSLDGYTF. The CDR3 region has the DNA TGTGCCAGCAGCCCCAGACAGGTGTCATTGGATGGCTACACCTTC. Drawing the rest from reference TRBV7-2 and TRBJ1-2, the complete variable domain is GAGVSQSPSNKVTEKGKDVELRCDPISGHTALYWYRQSLGQGLEFLIYFQGNSAPDKSGLPSDRFSAERTGGSVSTLTIQRTQQEDSAVYLCASSPRQVSLDGYTFGSGTRLTVV.

This clone was seen a single time. The rearrangement uses TRBV14 and TRBJ1-4; D remains ambiguous. The CDR3 length is 16 residues. Per germline, CDR1 SGHDN and CDR2 FVKESK. Trimming took 3 bases from V and 5 from J, leaving 16 bases between them. CDR3 amino acids: CASSHTTGRENEKLFF. The DNA for the CDR3 is TGTGCCAGCAGCCACACCACCGGGAGAGAAAATGAAAAACTGTTTTTT. The variable domain in full, completed from reference TRBV14 and TRBJ1-4, reads EAGVTQFPSHSVIEKGQTVTLRCDPISGHDNLYWYRRVMGKEIKFLLHFVKESKQDESGMPNNRFLAERTGGTYSTLKVQPAELEDSGVYFCASSHTTGRENEKLFFGSGTQLSVL.

On this clone: Compared with germline, one end of the junction differs, possibly owing to a read error. This chain joins TRBV7-3 and TRBJ2-3, with 8 nucleotides matching TRBD2. Germline V gene lookup returns CDR1 SGHTA and CDR2 FQGTGA. The length of the CDR3 is 14 residues. The CDR3 DNA is TGTGTCAGCAGCTTCTCCGGGAGGGCAGATACGCAGTATTTT. It translates to CVSSFSGRADTQYF. The full variable domain, rest sourced from reference TRBV7-3 and TRBJ2-3, is GAGVSQTPSNKVTEKGKYVELRCDPISGHTALYWYRQSLGQGPEFLIYFQGTGAADDSGLPNDRFFAVRPEGSVSTLKIQRTERGDSAVYLCVSSFSGRADTQYFGPGTRLTVL.

The CDR3 DNA is TGTGCCAGTAGTATGGGGGCGGCCAATGAGCAGTTCTTC. This codes for CASSMGAANEQFF. The gene calls are TRBV19 and TRBJ2-1; a possible D gene is TRBD1 (6 bases). The CDR3 runs 13 residues. V dropped 3 bases and J dropped 6 bases, with 9 bases sitting between them. Germline V gene sequence: CDR1 LNHDA, CDR2 SQIVND (reference sequence).

CDR3 amino acids: CASSLGTADGYTF. CDR3 nucleotide sequence: TGTGCCAGCAGCCTCGGGACAGCCGATGGCTACACCTTC. V usage is TRBV7-9 and J usage is TRBJ1-2; TRBD1 aligns across 7 bases. This CDR3 has 13 residues. The V gene's germline CDR1 is SEHNR and CDR2 FQNEAQ (reference sequence). V was clipped by 5 bases and J by 6 bases; unmatched bases: 6.

The chain uses TRBV5-4 and TRBJ2-7; TRBD2 is a possible D gene (7 bases). Trimming took 5 bases from V and 1 from J, leaving 16 bases between them. Germline lookup yields CDR1 SGHNT and CDR2 YYREEE (reference sequence). The CDR3 has 15 residues. The CDR3 nucleotides read TGTGCCAGCAGGAGGGGGGCGGGAGAGTCCTACGAGCAGTACTTC. The encoded protein is CASRRGAGESYEQYF. Drawing the rest from reference TRBV5-4 and TRBJ2-7, the complete variable domain is ETGVTQSPTHLIKTRGQQVTLRCSSQSGHNTVSWYQQALGQGPQFIFQYYREEENGRGNFPPRFSGLQFPNYSSELNVNALELDDSALYLCASRRGAGESYEQYFGPGTRLTVT.

The rearrangement joins TRBV7-6 to TRBJ2-3; 9 bases align to TRBD1. The V gene's germline CDR1 is SGHVS and CDR2 FNYEAQ. The V segment lost 4 bases and the J segment 5 bases; nucleotides outside the gene matches: 10. CDR3 size: 16 residues. The CDR3 region is CASSSTGGFKEDTQYF. The CDR3 DNA sequence: TGTGCCAGCAGCTCGACAGGGGGATTCAAGGAAGATACGCAGTATTTT.

The V gene is TRBV6-4, the J gene TRBJ1-5, with a weak D call TRBD1 (6 bases). V was trimmed by 5 bases and J by 11 bases, leaving 22 bases between them. The CDR3 consists of 15 residues. Germline V gene sequence: CDR1 MRHNA, CDR2 SNTAGT. The CDR3 loop reads CASSPTGNPAAAQHF. For the CDR3, the DNA is TGTGCCAGCAGTCCCACAGGGAACCCTGCGGCAGCCCAGCATTTT.

The rearrangement links TRBV7-9 to TRBJ2-7, with 7 positions matching TRBD2. The V gene's germline CDR1 is SEHNR and CDR2 FQNEAQ (reference sequence). V was pared by 0 bases and J by 6 bases, with 8 bases of the junction left unmatched. The CDR3 runs 15 residues. In nucleotides, the CDR3 is TGTGCCAGCAGCTTAGCGCGGGAGAGGGAAAGCGAGCAGTACTTC. The encoded protein is CASSLARERESEQYF.

The rearrangement joins TRBV6-1 to TRBJ2-5, with 11 bases matching TRBD1. The CDR3 consists of 14 residues. V shed 1 base and J 8 bases; nucleotides not matched to a gene: 3. Germline CDR1 reads MNHNS; CDR2 reads SASEGT. The CDR3, as DNA: TGTGCCAGCAGTGAAGTGGGACAGGGGGGTACCCAGTACTTC. Its translation: CASSEVGQGGTQYF.

The J gene is TRBJ2-1, the V gene TRBV5-6, with a weak D call TRBD2 (6 bases). The V gene lost 5 bases and the J gene lost 15 bases, with 24 bases spanning the gap. The V gene's germline CDR1 is SGHDT and CDR2 YYEEEE. The CDR3 loop spans 14 amino acids. CDR3 loop: CASSHGTDLWDRFF. Written as DNA, the CDR3 is TGTGCCAGCAGTCACGGGACTGACCTCTGGGATCGGTTCTTC.